Listed below are T cell receptor beta chains from one sample, sequenced in a study of graft-versus-host responses after intestinal transplantation. TCRdb's table, derived via immunoSEQ multiplex PCR, lists solely in-frame clones and lacks some. This table holds around 90,000 clones, 85% to 95% found once. Their cognate antigens are unknown. Here the sequenced sample was unstimulated CD8+ T cells sorted from spleen or lymph node cells, taken before transplant. These receptor sequences come from a human donor who was the organ donor for an intestinal transplant. The CDR3 runs from the conserved cysteine through the conserved F or W. A D gene is named only where the DNA matches it firmly. Part of the rows lack a size; the others show once, few, many or a class for expanded clones.

D	V	J	size	DNA	CDR3
NA	TRBV27	TRBJ2-5	once	TGTGCCAGCAGTCTCGGGGAGACCCAGTACTTC	CASSLGETQYF
NA	TRBV19	TRBJ2-5	NA	TGTGCCAGTAGTATAGTTATGGCAGGATGGGAGACCCAGTACTTC	CASSIVMAGWETQYF
TRBD1	TRBV7-3	TRBJ2-1	NA	TGTGCCAGCAGCCTGACCGGGACAGGGGTTGAGCAGTTCTTC	CASSLTGTGVEQFF
NA	TRBV11-3	TRBJ2-2	NA	TGTGCCAGCAGCTTACGGCTCGAGGGGAACACCGGGGAGCTGTTTTTT	CASSLRLEGNTGELFF
TRBD1	TRBV7-9	TRBJ2-1	NA	TGTGCCAGCAGCTTATTCGCCCCCGACAGGGGCCCCTACAATGAGCAGTTCTTC	CASSLFAPDRGPYNEQFF
TRBD2	TRBV7-8	TRBJ2-6	NA	TGTGCCAGCAGCTTAGAATTAGCGGGGGGGGCCTCTGGGGCCAACGTCCTGACTTTC	CASSLELAGGASGANVLTF
NA	TRBV9	TRBJ1-2	NA	TGTGCCAGCAGCGTAGGTCGGACAGCTGCCGTGATTAACTATGGCTACACCTTC	CASSVGRTAAVINYGYTF
NA	TRBV5-6	TRBJ1-3	NA	TGTGCCAGCAGCGGGGGGGATCTTGGAAACACCATATATTTT	CASSGGDLGNTIYF
NA	TRBV5-5	TRBJ2-3	NA	TGTGCCAGCCTGGGCCAAACAGATACGCAGTATTTT	CASLGQTDTQYF
NA	TRBV28	TRBJ1-2	NA	TGTGCCAGCAGTCCTACTGTCGCCACCAACTATGGCTACACCTTC	CASSPTVATNYGYTF
TRBD1	TRBV5-1	TRBJ1-1	NA	TGCGCCAGCAGCCGGGACAGCCGTAGGTTTGCAGCTTTCTTT	CASSRDSRRFAAFF
NA	TRBV28	TRBJ2-5	once	TGTGCCAGCAGTTTAACAGTCAGGGAGACCCAGTACTTC	CASSLTVRETQYF
NA	TRBV14	TRBJ2-7	NA	TGTGCCAGCAGCCCGCCGGGGAGAGACGAGCAGTACTTC	CASSPPGRDEQYF
NA	TRBV2	TRBJ1-5	NA	TGTGCCAGCAGCCACTCCCTGGGGGGAGACAATCAGCCCCAGCATTTT	CASSHSLGGDNQPQHF
NA	TRBV28	TRBJ2-2	NA	TGTGCCAGCAGCTTACTTGCCCGTACTAGCCATTTGGGTGCCGGGGAGCTGTTTTTT	CASSLLARTSHLGAGELFF
TRBD2	TRBV6-1	TRBJ2-3	NA	TGTGCCAGCAGTGTCGGACTAGCGGGATTGGCAGATACGCAGTATTTT	CASSVGLAGLADTQYF
NA	TRBV30	TRBJ2-2	NA	TGTGCCTGCCTGAAACTAGATGGTGAGCTGTTTTTT	CACLKLDGELFF
NA	TRBV7-3	TRBJ2-5	once	TGTGCCAGCAGCCCCTTGGGGGCTGGAGAGACCCAGTACTTC	CASSPLGAGETQYF
TRBD1	TRBV7-9	TRBJ2-6	NA	TGTGCCAGCAGACCGACGGGGACAGGGGGCGATGGGGCCAACGTCCTGACTTTC	CASRPTGTGGDGANVLTF
TRBD1	TRBV19	TRBJ2-1	NA	TGTGCCAGTACCGTGACAGGGGGAGGCTACAATGAGCAGTTCTTC	CASTVTGGGYNEQFF
NA	TRBV9	TRBJ2-7	NA	TGTGCCAGCAGCGTAGCGGGTTTCACCTACGAGCAGTACTTC	CASSVAGFTYEQYF
TRBD2	TRBV7-9	TRBJ2-3	NA	TGTGCCAGCAGCTTTCCTCGCGGGAGTACAGATACGCAGTATTTT	CASSFPRGSTDTQYF
TRBD1	TRBV4-1	TRBJ1-6	few	TGCGCCAGCAGCACCCGACAGGGCCCAGACTATAATTCACCCCTCCACTTT	CASSTRQGPDYNSPLHF
TRBD1	TRBV11-2	TRBJ1-2	NA	TGTGCCAGCAGTTCAACAGGGGATAACTATGGCTACACCTTC	CASSSTGDNYGYTF
NA	TRBV5-1	TRBJ2-7	NA	TGCGCCAGCAGCTTGGACCGGGGGTCCTACGAGCAGTACTTC	CASSLDRGSYEQYF
TRBD2	TRBV5-1	TRBJ2-1	NA	TGCGCCAGCAGCTGGACTAGCGACGACAATGAGCAGTTCTTC	CASSWTSDDNEQFF
NA	TRBV15	TRBJ2-1	few	TGTGCCACCAGCAGAGCACTATACAATGAGCAGTTCTTC	CATSRALYNEQFF